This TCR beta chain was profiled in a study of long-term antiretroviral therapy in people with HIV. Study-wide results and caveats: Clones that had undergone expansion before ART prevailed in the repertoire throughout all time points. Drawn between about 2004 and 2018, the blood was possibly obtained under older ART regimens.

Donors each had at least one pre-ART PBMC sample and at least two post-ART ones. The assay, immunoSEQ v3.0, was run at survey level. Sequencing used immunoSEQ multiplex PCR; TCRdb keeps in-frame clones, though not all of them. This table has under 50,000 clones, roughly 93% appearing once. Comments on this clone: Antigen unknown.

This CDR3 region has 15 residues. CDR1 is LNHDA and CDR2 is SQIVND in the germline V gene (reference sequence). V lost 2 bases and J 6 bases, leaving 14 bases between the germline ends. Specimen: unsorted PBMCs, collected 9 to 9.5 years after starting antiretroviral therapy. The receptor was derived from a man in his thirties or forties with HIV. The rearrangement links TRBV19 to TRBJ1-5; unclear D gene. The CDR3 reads CASSIQALPSQPQHF. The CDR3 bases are TGTGCCAGTAGTATACAGGCCCTCCCCAGTCAGCCCCAGCATTTT.